The 8 T cell receptor beta chains reported below all come from one sample, sequenced in a study of control samples from healthy donors and cancer patients. Method: immunoSEQ multiplex PCR; TCRdb's copy keeps in-frame clones and lacks some. The sample contains about 160,000 clones, around 90% of which appear only once. Material: blood. The receptors were gathered from a woman aged 25-40 years in good health.

V and J are TRBV28 and TRBJ1-1, with 7 bases that match TRBD1. The ends lost 8 bases at V and 4 bases at J; junction bases unmatched: 19. Germline CDR1 reads MDHEN; CDR2 reads SYDVKM. The length of the CDR3 is 17 residues. This CDR3 reads CASLDRAPSGGGTEAFF. In DNA form, the CDR3 reads TGTGCCAGCCTAGACAGGGCGCCAAGCGGCGGAGGCACTGAAGCTTTCTTT. The whole variable domain, remainder taken from reference TRBV28 and TRBJ1-1, is DVKVTQSSRYLVKRTGEKVFLECVQDMDHENMFWYRQDPGLGLRLIYFSYDVKMKEKGDIPEGYSVSREKKERFSLILESASTNQTSMYLCASLDRAPSGGGTEAFFGQGTRLTVV.

The chain recombines TRBV28 with TRBJ2-7, with TRBD1 identical over 8 bases. The CDR3 covers 15 residues. Germline loops: CDR1 MDHEN, CDR2 SYDVKM. V gave up 3 bases and J gave up 5 bases; unmatched junction bases: 9. The CDR3: CASSFRGTGNNEQYF. DNA of the CDR3: TGTGCCAGCAGTTTCCGGGGGACAGGAAACAACGAGCAGTACTTC.

J is TRBJ1-1 and V is TRBV5-6; TRBD1 is a possible D gene (5 bases). This CDR3 has 16 amino acids. Germline CDR1 reads SGHDT; CDR2 reads YYEEEE. Between the trimmed V and J ends, which lost 0 bases and 4 bases, there was a span of 16 bases. CDR3 loop: CASSLGPGYTFTEAFF. CDR3 coding DNA: TGTGCCAGCAGCTTGGGCCCAGGGTATACTTTCACTGAAGCTTTCTTT.

The genes are TRBV30 and TRBJ2-7; no reliable D call. CDR1 is GTSNPN and CDR2 is SVGIG in the germline V gene (reference sequence). This CDR3 contains 12 residues. V was pared by 4 bases and J by 2 bases, with 9 bases between. DNA for the CDR3: TGTGCCTGGATGGGCCGAGCCTACGAGCAGTACTTC. Translated, it gives CAWMGRAYEQYF.

The chain has TRBV6-5 and TRBJ2-7; TRBD2 matches at 7 bases. With 2 bases clipped from V and 5 bases from J, the junction kept 9 bases outside the gene matches. This CDR3 has 15 residues. Germline V CDR1 and CDR2: MNHEY, SVGAGI. This CDR3 reads CASSYGGEGRNEQYF. In DNA, the CDR3 is TGTGCCAGCAGTTACGGGGGGGAGGGCCGCAACGAGCAGTACTTC.

This rearrangement joins TRBV5-4 to TRBJ2-1; D uncertain. The germline V gene has CDR1 SGHNT and CDR2 YYREEE (reference sequence). V was cut by 2 bases and J by 10 bases, with 10 bases left in between. The CDR3 length is 12 residues. This CDR3 is CASSFEAGEQFF. In DNA form, the CDR3 reads TGTGCCAGCAGCTTTGAGGCTGGGGAGCAGTTCTTC.

The table lists this clone with a few counts. This chain connects TRBV24-1 to TRBJ2-3; 7 bases line up with TRBD1. Germline CDR1 is KGHDR and CDR2 is SFDVKD. Trimming took 7 bases from V and 5 from J; bases not matched to a gene: 11. CDR3 size: 15 residues. CDR3 bases: TGTGCCACCAGCGAACCACGACAGGGCGAAGATACGCAGTATTTT. Protein sequence: CATSEPRQGEDTQYF.

The V gene is TRBV7-9, the J gene TRBJ2-1, with TRBD2 matching 11 bases. The CDR3 covers 16 residues. J lost 10 bases, V lost 4 bases, and 12 bases had no gene match. Germline values: CDR1 SEHNR, CDR2 FQNEAQ (reference sequence). The CDR3 coding sequence is TGTGCCAGCAGCTCAAGCGGGCTAGCGGGAGGTCAGGAGCAGTTCTTC. It yields the protein CASSSSGLAGGQEQFF.